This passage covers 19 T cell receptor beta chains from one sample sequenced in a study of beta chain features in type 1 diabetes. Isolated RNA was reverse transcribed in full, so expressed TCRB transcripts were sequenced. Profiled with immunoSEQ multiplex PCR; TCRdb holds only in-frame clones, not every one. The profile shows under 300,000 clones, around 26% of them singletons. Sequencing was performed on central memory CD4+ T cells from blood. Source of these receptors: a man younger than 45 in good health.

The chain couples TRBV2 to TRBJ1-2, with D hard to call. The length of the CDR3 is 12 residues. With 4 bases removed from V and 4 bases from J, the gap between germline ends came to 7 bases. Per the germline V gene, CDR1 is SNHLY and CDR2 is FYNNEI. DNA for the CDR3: TGTGCCAGCAGTGGTGAAACCTATGGCTACACCTTC. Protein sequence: CASSGETYGYTF.

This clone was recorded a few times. CDR3 residues: CAWSARSLAKNIQYF. CDR3 nucleotide sequence: TGTGCCTGGAGTGCCAGGAGCCTAGCCAAAAACATTCAGTACTTC. V gene TRBV30 combines with J gene TRBJ2-4; D is undetermined. Germline V gives CDR1 GTSNPN, CDR2 SVGIG (reference sequence). V shed 1 base and J shed 0 bases, with 10 bases lying between them. The CDR3 spans 15 residues.

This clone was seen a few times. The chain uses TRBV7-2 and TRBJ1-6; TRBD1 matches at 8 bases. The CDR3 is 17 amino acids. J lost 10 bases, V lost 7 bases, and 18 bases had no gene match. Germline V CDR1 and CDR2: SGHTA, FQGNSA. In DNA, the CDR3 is TGTGCCAGCAACCGGATAGCGACAGGGGTAAGCAACTCACCCCTCCACTTT. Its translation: CASNRIATGVSNSPLHF. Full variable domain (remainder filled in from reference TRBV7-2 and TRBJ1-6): GAGVSQSPSNKVTEKGKDVELRCDPISGHTALYWYRQSLGQGLEFLIYFQGNSAPDKSGLPSDRFSAERTGGSVSTLTIQRTQQEDSAVYLCASNRIATGVSNSPLHFGNGTRLTVT.

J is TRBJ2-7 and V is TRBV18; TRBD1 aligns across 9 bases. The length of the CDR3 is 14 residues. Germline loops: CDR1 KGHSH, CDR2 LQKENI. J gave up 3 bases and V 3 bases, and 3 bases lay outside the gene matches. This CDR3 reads CASSPWDRVYEQYF. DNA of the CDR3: TGTGCCAGCTCACCGTGGGACAGGGTCTACGAGCAGTACTTC.

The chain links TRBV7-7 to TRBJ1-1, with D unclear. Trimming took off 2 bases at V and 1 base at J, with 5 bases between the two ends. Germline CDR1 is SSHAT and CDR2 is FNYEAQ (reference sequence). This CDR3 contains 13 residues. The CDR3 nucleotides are TGTGCCAGCAGCTTACGGGGGAACACTGAAGCTTTCTTT. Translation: CASSLRGNTEAFF. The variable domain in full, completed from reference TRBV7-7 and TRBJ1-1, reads GAGVSQSPRYKVTKRGQDVTLRCDPISSHATLYWYQQALGQGPEFLTYFNYEAQPDKSGLPSDRFSAERPEGSISTLTIQRTEQRDSAMYRCASSLRGNTEAFFGQGTRLTVV.

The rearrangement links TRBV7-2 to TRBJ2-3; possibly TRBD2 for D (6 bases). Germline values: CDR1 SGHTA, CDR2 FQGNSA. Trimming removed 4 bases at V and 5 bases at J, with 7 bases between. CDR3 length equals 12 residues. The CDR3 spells CASSWGEDTQYF. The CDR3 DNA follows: TGTGCCAGCAGCTGGGGGGAAGATACGCAGTATTTT.

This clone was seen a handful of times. CDR3 nucleotide sequence: TGCGCCAGCAGCCAATTTCAGCTCACAGATACGCAGTATTTT. This sequence encodes CASSQFQLTDTQYF. The V and J genes are TRBV4-1 and TRBJ2-3; no reliable D call. V lost 2 bases to trimming and J lost 2 bases, with 8 bases between them. Germline V gene sequence: CDR1 MGHRA, CDR2 YSYEKL. The length of the CDR3 is 14 residues.

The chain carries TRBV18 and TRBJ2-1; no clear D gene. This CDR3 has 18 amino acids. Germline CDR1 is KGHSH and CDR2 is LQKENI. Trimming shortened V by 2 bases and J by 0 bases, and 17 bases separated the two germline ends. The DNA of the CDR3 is TGTGCCAGCTCACCAACAACCTCTACTCGCAGCTCCTACAATGAGCAGTTCTTC. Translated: CASSPTTSTRSSYNEQFF.

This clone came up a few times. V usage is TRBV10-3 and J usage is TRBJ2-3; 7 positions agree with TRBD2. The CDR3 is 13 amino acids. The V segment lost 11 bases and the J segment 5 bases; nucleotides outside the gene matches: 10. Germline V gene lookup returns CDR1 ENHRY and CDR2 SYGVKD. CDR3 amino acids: CAGGGLMGDTQYF. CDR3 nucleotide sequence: TGTGCCGGCGGGGGTCTTATGGGAGATACGCAGTATTTT.

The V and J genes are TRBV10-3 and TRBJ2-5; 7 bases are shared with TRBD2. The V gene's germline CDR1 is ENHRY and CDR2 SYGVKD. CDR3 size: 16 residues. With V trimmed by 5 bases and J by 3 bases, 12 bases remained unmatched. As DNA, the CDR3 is TGTGCCATCAGTACCCCCTTAGCGGGTATAGAAGAGACCCAGTACTTC. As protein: CAISTPLAGIEETQYF.

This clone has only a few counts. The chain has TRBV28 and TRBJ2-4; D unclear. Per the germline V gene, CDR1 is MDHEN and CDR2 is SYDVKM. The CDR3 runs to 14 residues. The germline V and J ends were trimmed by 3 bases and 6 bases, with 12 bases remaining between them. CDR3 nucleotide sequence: TGTGCCAGCAGTTTTAGGGCTCCTCCAAACATTCAGTACTTC. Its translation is CASSFRAPPNIQYF. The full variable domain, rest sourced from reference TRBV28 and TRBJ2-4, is DVKVTQSSRYLVKRTGEKVFLECVQDMDHENMFWYRQDPGLGLRLIYFSYDVKMKEKGDIPEGYSVSREKKERFSLILESASTNQTSMYLCASSFRAPPNIQYFGAGTRLSVL.

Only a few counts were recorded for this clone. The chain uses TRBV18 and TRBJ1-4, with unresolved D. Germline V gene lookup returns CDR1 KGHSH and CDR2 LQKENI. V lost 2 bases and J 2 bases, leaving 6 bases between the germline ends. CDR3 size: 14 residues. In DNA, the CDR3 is TGTGCCAGCTCACCAGGAGCCACTAATGAAAAACTGTTTTTT. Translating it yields CASSPGATNEKLFF.

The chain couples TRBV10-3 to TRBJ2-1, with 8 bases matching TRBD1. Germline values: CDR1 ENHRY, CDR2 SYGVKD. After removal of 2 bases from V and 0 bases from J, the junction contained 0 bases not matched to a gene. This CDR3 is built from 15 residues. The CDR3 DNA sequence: TGTGCCATCAGTGAGACAGGGGGCTCCTACAATGAGCAGTTCTTC. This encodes CAISETGGSYNEQFF.

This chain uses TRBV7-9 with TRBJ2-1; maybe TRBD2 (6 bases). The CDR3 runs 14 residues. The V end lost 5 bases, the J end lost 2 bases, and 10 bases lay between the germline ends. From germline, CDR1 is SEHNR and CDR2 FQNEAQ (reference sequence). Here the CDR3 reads CASSLLATYNEQFF. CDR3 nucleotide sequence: TGTGCCAGCAGCCTCCTAGCGACCTACAATGAGCAGTTCTTC.

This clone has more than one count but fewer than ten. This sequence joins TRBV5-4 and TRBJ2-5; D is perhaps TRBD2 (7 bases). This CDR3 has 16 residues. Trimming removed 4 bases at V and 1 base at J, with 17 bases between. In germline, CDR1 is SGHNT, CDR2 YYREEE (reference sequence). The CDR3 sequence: CASSGRGGSFQETQYF. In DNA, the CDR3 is TGTGCCAGCAGCGGTAGGGGGGGATCCTTCCAAGAGACCCAGTACTTC. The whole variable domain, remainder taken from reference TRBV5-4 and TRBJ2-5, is ETGVTQSPTHLIKTRGQQVTLRCSSQSGHNTVSWYQQALGQGPQFIFQYYREEENGRGNFPPRFSGLQFPNYSSELNVNALELDDSALYLCASSGRGGSFQETQYFGPGTRLLVL.

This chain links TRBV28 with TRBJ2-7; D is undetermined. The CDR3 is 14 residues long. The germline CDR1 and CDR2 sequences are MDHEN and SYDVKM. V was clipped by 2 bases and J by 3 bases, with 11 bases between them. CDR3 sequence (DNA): TGTGCCAGCAGTTTAATGTTGGGCGACTACGAGCAGTACTTC. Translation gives CASSLMLGDYEQYF.

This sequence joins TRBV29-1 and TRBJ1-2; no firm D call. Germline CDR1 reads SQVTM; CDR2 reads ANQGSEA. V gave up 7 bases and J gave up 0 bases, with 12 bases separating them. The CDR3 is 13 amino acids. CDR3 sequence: CSASQYSNYGYTF. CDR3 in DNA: TGCAGCGCATCACAGTATTCTAACTATGGCTACACCTTC.

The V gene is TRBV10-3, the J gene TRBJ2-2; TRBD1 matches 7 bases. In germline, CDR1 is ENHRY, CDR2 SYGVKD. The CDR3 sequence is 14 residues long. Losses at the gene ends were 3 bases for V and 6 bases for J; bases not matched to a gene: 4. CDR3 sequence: CAISDETGPGELFF. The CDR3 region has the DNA TGTGCCATCAGTGATGAGACAGGGCCCGGGGAGCTGTTTTTT.

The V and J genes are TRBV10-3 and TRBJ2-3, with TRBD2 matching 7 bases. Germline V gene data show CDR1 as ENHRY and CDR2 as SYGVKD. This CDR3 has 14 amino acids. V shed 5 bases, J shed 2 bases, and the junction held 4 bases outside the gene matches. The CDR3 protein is CAISLADPTDTQYF. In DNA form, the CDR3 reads TGTGCCATCAGTCTAGCGGACCCCACAGATACGCAGTATTTT.